The 19 T cell receptor beta chains presented below share a single source sample, sequenced in a study of CD8+ T cells in alopecia areata. Once RNA had been extracted, it was reverse transcribed into cDNA to act as the sequencing template. The table came from immunoSEQ multiplex PCR; TCRdb's copy has only in-frame clones and leaves some out. The sample carries about 110,000 clones, under 60% recorded once. The sequenced material came from NKG2D-low CD8+ T cells sorted from blood. The receptors come from a human donor with alopecia areata.

This clone was detected only a few times. The V and J genes are TRBV27 and TRBJ2-5; no definite D call. V gave up 3 bases and J gave up 1 base, with 12 bases separating them. Germline CDR1 reads MNHEY; CDR2 reads SMNVEV (reference sequence). The CDR3 is made up of 15 amino acids. The CDR3 is CASSLGWSVQETQYF. The CDR3 region has the DNA TGTGCCAGCAGTTTGGGGTGGTCCGTCCAAGAGACCCAGTACTTC.

The chain has TRBV9 and TRBJ2-7; no clear D gene. Per germline, CDR1 SGDLS and CDR2 YYNGEE. Trimming removed 0 bases from V and 6 bases from J, with 4 bases in between. This CDR3 is 11 amino acids long. The CDR3 loop reads CASSVGGEQYF. CDR3 in DNA: TGTGCCAGCAGCGTAGGCGGCGAGCAGTACTTC. Full variable domain (rest looked up from reference TRBV9 and TRBJ2-7): DSGVTQTPKHLITATGQRVTLRCSPRSGDLSVYWYQQSLDQGLQFLIQYYNGEERAKGNILERFSAQQFPDLHSELNLSSLELGDSALYFCASSVGGEQYFGPGTRLTVT.

The genes are TRBV4-3 and TRBJ2-7; D might be TRBD2 (6 bases). Trimming pared 0 bases from V and 4 bases from J, leaving 16 bases between. The CDR3 is 16 amino acids. Germline V gives CDR1 LGHNA, CDR2 YSLEER. CDR3 nucleotide sequence: TGCGCCAGCAGCCAAGACGAAGGAGGGAATAGATACGAGCAGTACTTC. Protein sequence: CASSQDEGGNRYEQYF.

The rearrangement links TRBV4-1 to TRBJ1-1; a weak D match, TRBD1 (5 bases). From germline, CDR1 is MGHRA and CDR2 YSYEKL. This CDR3 region has 13 residues. V dropped 3 bases and J dropped 8 bases, with 13 bases sitting between them. The CDR3 loop is CASSQAGQGEAFF. CDR3 nucleotide sequence: TGCGCCAGCAGCCAGGCGGGGCAAGGGGAAGCTTTCTTT.

This sequence joins TRBV9 and TRBJ2-3, with TRBD1 identical over 7 bases. This CDR3 region has 16 residues. Looked up from germline, CDR1 is SGDLS and CDR2 is YYNGEE. V trimming: 4 bases; J trimming: 3 bases; junction bases outside the gene matches: 11. CDR3: CASSSQFGTATDTQYF. The CDR3 nucleotides read TGTGCCAGCAGCTCGCAATTCGGGACAGCAACAGATACGCAGTATTTT.

This clone was recorded a few times. The V gene is TRBV29-1, the J gene TRBJ2-1; D is undetermined. Germline lookup yields CDR1 SQVTM and CDR2 ANQGSEA. CDR3 length: 13 residues. This CDR3 is CSGNPRSYNEQFF. The CDR3 coding sequence is TGCAGTGGAAACCCGAGGAGTTACAATGAGCAGTTCTTC.

V is TRBV2 and J is TRBJ2-2; D is tentatively TRBD1 or TRBD2 (5 bases each). The V gene's germline CDR1 is SNHLY and CDR2 FYNNEI. Between the trimmed V and J ends, which lost 4 bases and 3 bases, there was a span of 12 bases. This CDR3 contains 15 residues. CDR3 residues: CASSGGSTYTGELFF. In DNA form, the CDR3 reads TGTGCCAGCAGTGGGGGGAGCACCTACACCGGGGAGCTGTTTTTT.

The genes are TRBV29-1 and TRBJ1-2; TRBD1 matches at 8 bases. The CDR3 extends over 14 amino acids. Germline CDR1 SQVTM, CDR2 ANQGSEA. Trimming took 4 bases from V and 8 from J; bases not matched to a gene: 12. CDR3 nucleotides: TGCAGCGTTGGACCAGGGGGCTATAAAGTAGGCTACACCTTC. Translated, it gives CSVGPGGYKVGYTF.

V gene TRBV6-1 combines with J gene TRBJ2-7; D not certain. The CDR3 contains 15 residues. Germline loops: CDR1 MNHNS, CDR2 SASEGT. V was trimmed by 2 bases and J by 3 bases, leaving 14 bases between them. CDR3 bases: TGTGCCAGCAGTGAACCTCGGAGCAAGGACTACGAGCAGTACTTC. This gives the protein CASSEPRSKDYEQYF.

A few counts support this clone. The chain carries TRBV27 and TRBJ2-7; unclear D gene. Germline V gene data show CDR1 as MNHEY and CDR2 as SMNVEV (reference sequence). CDR3 length: 13 residues. Trimming removed 3 bases at V and 5 bases at J, with 11 bases between. The CDR3 sequence is CASSFIPSNEQYF. The CDR3 nucleotides read TGTGCCAGCAGTTTTATACCCAGTAACGAGCAGTACTTC.

The rearrangement links TRBV7-9 to TRBJ2-5; TRBD2 matches 7 bases. CDR1 and CDR2 from the germline V gene are SEHNR and FQNEAQ (reference sequence). This CDR3 is 14 amino acids long. Unmatched junction bases numbered 6, after V lost 4 bases and J lost 4 bases. The CDR3 DNA reads TGTGCCAGCAGCTCCACTAGCGTAAGAGAGACCCAGTACTTC. Its protein is CASSSTSVRETQYF. Using reference TRBV7-9 and TRBJ2-5 for the parts outside the CDR3, the full variable domain is DTGVSQNPRHKITKRGQNVTFRCDPISEHNRLYWYRQTLGQGPEFLTYFQNEAQLEKSRLLSDRFSAERPKGSFSTLEIQRTEQGDSAMYLCASSSTSVRETQYFGPGTRLLVL.

The chain uses TRBV29-1 and TRBJ2-2; TRBD2 agrees at 8 bases. This CDR3 is 15 amino acids long. V lost 1 base, J lost 4 bases, and 5 bases stayed unmatched. Per the germline V gene, CDR1 is SQVTM and CDR2 is ANQGSEA. This CDR3 is CSVEAGAGGTGELFF. CDR3 bases: TGCAGCGTTGAAGCGGGGGCGGGGGGCACCGGGGAGCTGTTTTTT.

The V call is TRBV29-1, the J call TRBJ2-2; 7 nucleotides line up with TRBD1. J was trimmed by 4 bases and V by 5 bases; bases with no gene match: 13. The germline V gene encodes CDR1 SQVTM and CDR2 ANQGSEA. CDR3 length: 16 residues. The CDR3 sequence: CSVLPQNTGVTGELFF. The CDR3 coding sequence is TGCAGCGTTCTCCCCCAAAACACAGGGGTCACCGGGGAGCTGTTTTTT.

The chain carries TRBV7-9 and TRBJ2-1; 7 bases agree with TRBD1. J gave up 6 bases and V 5 bases, and 7 bases lay outside the gene matches. CDR3 length equals 14 residues. The germline CDR1 and CDR2 sequences are SEHNR and FQNEAQ (reference sequence). CDR3 nucleotide sequence: TGTGCCAGCAGCCCCAAGGGGGCAATCAATGAGCAGTTCTTC. Translation: CASSPKGAINEQFF.

Here the CDR3 DNA reads TGTGCCAGCAGTTACAGGACAGTGAACACTGAAGCTTTCTTT. This sequence encodes CASSYRTVNTEAFF. V and J are TRBV6-5 and TRBJ1-1; weak D call: TRBD1 (6 bases). Trimming shortened V by 2 bases and J by 0 bases, and 7 bases separated the two germline ends. CDR1 is MNHEY, CDR2 SVGAGI, per germline. The CDR3 is 14 residues long.

The V and J genes are TRBV4-1 and TRBJ2-7, with D maybe TRBD2 (6 bases). Trimming shortened V by 0 bases and J by 2 bases, and 11 bases separated the two germline ends. The CDR3 extends over 15 amino acids. CDR1 is MGHRA, CDR2 YSYEKL, per germline. Here the CDR3 reads CASSQEWGGAYEQYF. CDR3 sequence (DNA): TGCGCCAGCAGCCAAGAGTGGGGCGGGGCCTACGAGCAGTACTTC.

V usage is TRBV5-6 and J usage is TRBJ2-2, with TRBD2 identical over 8 bases. Germline V CDR1 and CDR2: SGHDT, YYEEEE. V was clipped by 4 bases and J by 5 bases; unmatched bases: 16. The CDR3 spans 18 residues. Here the CDR3 reads CASSPLWKTSGGTGELFF. The CDR3 DNA is TGTGCCAGCAGCCCTCTCTGGAAAACTAGCGGAGGGACCGGGGAGCTGTTTTTT.

The chain carries TRBV7-2 and TRBJ1-1; 9 bases match TRBD1. The CDR3 has 15 amino acids. J was trimmed by 4 bases and V by 1 base; bases with no gene match: 4. Germline CDR1 and CDR2: SGHTA and FQGNSA. CDR3 region: CASSLEGQGGTEAFF. CDR3 coding DNA: TGTGCCAGCAGCTTAGAGGGACAGGGTGGCACTGAAGCTTTCTTT.

The chain joins TRBV10-3 to TRBJ2-1; D not certain. Germline CDR1 ENHRY, CDR2 SYGVKD. The germline V and J ends were trimmed by 2 bases and 5 bases, with 7 bases remaining between them. There are 13 residues in the CDR3. Here the CDR3 reads CAISEKGNNEQFF. The CDR3 bases are TGTGCCATCAGTGAGAAGGGCAACAATGAGCAGTTCTTC.